This entry lists 24 T cell receptor beta chains sequenced from one sample in a study of blood T cells in healthy people across ages (dated by TCRdb to 2014 to 2015). Preparation of the library involved 5' RACE. The second PCR ran for about 6 to 12 cycles and used a J-beta primer mix along with a sample-barcoded 5' primer. TCRdb took the public reads, trimmed them with fastp at Q25, ran MiXCR for clone calling and kept in-frame beta chains. For every CDR3 protein sequence, its rows merge into one entry that carries the most common genes and DNA. The sample records some 1.8 million distinct CDR3 sequences, roughly two fifths of which are singletons. The top ten constitute roughly 24% of the sample. Sequencing input: blood. The receptors come from a human donor in good health.

The genes are TRBV6-6 and TRBJ1-1, with 8 bases that match TRBD1. V trimming: 6 bases; J trimming: 7 bases; junction bases outside the gene matches: 7. The CDR3 is 13 amino acids. Germline loops: CDR1 MNHNY, CDR2 SVGAGI (reference sequence). The chain's CDR3 is CASRRDRSFEAFF. CDR3 nucleotides: TGTGCCAGCAGGCGGGACAGGAGTTTTGAAGCTTTCTTT.

This clonotype was picked up a small number of times. The rearrangement joins TRBV7-2 to TRBJ1-6; D is ambiguous. The CDR3 consists of 18 residues. Germline CDR1 SGHTA, CDR2 FQGNSA. With 0 bases removed from V and 6 bases from J, the gap between germline ends came to 18 bases. CDR3 residues: CASSLAMDVHLLNSPLHF. CDR3 DNA sequence: TGTGCCAGCAGCTTAGCGATGGACGTCCATCTCCTTAATTCACCCCTCCACTTT.

In its sample, this clonotype was seen a few times. The gene calls are TRBV5-1 and TRBJ1-6, with 10 positions matching TRBD1. V was pared by 5 bases and J by 8 bases, with 7 bases of the junction left unmatched. The CDR3 runs to 15 residues. The germline CDR1 and CDR2 sequences are SGHRS and YFSETQ. The CDR3 is CASSPSGTGDSPLHF. The CDR3 DNA is TGCGCCAGCAGTCCTTCCGGGACAGGGGATTCACCCCTCCACTTT.

On this clonotype itself: It may be a read error: a sequence one base away is much more abundant. This sequence joins TRBV10-3 and TRBJ2-7; 8 bases align to TRBD1. The CDR3 contains 14 residues. Germline CDR1 reads ENHRY; CDR2 reads SYGVKD. Germline trimming cut 3 bases from V and 1 base from J; bases unmatched to any gene: 2. The CDR3 protein is CAISEDRGSYEQYF. As DNA, the CDR3 is TGTGCCATCAGTGAAGACAGGGGATCCTACGAGCAGTACTTC.

The chain employs TRBV12-3 or TRBV12-4 and TRBJ2-7; 7 bases map to TRBD1. The DNA end lines up better with TRBJ2-5; the J call may be wrong. The CDR3 is 13 amino acids. CDR3 loop: CASSTDRAETQYF. The CDR3 DNA sequence: TGTGCCAGCAGTACTGACAGGGCTGAGACCCAGTACTTC.

As regards this clonotype: Its ends do not fully match the called genes, so a read error is possible. The J gene is TRBJ2-3, the V gene TRBV7-7, with 7 bases that match TRBD1. This CDR3 is built from 14 residues. CDR1 is SSHAT and CDR2 is FNYEAQ in the germline V gene (reference sequence). The CDR3 protein is CASSIGTGADTQYF. The CDR3 DNA is TGTGCTAGCAGCATAGGAACAGGGGCAGATACGCAGTATTTT. Based on the CDR3 plus reference TRBV7-7 and TRBJ2-3, the full variable domain is GAGVSQSPRYKVTKRGQDVTLRCDPISSHATLYWYQQALGQGPEFLTYFNYEAQPDKSGLPSDRFSAERPEGSISTLTIQRTEQRDSAMYRCASSIGTGADTQYFGPGTRLTVL.

The gene calls are TRBV24-1 and TRBJ2-5; D gene unclear. V was clipped by 5 bases and J by 2 bases, with 8 bases between them. This CDR3 comprises 13 residues. In germline, CDR1 is KGHDR, CDR2 SFDVKD. The CDR3 DNA follows: TGTGCCACCAGTGTGGGCAGTCAAGAGACCCAGTACTTC. Protein sequence: CATSVGSQETQYF.

This sequence joins TRBV7-2 and TRBJ2-2; 8 bases agree with TRBD2. Per germline, CDR1 SGHTA and CDR2 FQGNSA. This CDR3 region has 19 residues. J gave up 5 bases and V 5 bases, and 19 bases lay outside the gene matches. The CDR3 DNA sequence: TGTGCCAGCAGCGATACCGGACTGGCGGGGGGTTCGGTAACCGGGGAGCTGTTTTTT. This codes for CASSDTGLAGGSVTGELFF. Filled out from reference TRBV7-2 and TRBJ2-2, the complete variable domain reads GAGVSQSPSNKVTEKGKDVELRCDPISGHTALYWYRQSLGQGLEFLIYFQGNSAPDKSGLPSDRFSAERTGGSVSTLTIQRTQQEDSAVYLCASSDTGLAGGSVTGELFFGEGSRLTVL.

This clonotype was observed a few times. The rearrangement links TRBV2 to TRBJ2-1; 10 nucleotides match TRBD2. Germline V gene sequence: CDR1 SNHLY, CDR2 FYNNEI. The CDR3 spans 17 residues. Trimming cost V 1 base and J 0 bases; bases outside gene matches: 3. The DNA for the CDR3 is TGTGCCAGCAGTGAAGTGAAGCGGGGGGGCTCCTACAATGAGCAGTTCTTC. It encodes CASSEVKRGGSYNEQFF.

This clonotype was seen just once. J is TRBJ2-3 and V is TRBV9; a possible D gene is TRBD2 (5 bases). Germline-derived CDR1 and CDR2 are SGDLS and YYNGEE. V was clipped by 3 bases and J by 5 bases, with 10 bases between them. The CDR3 contains 13 residues. The CDR3 DNA is TGTGCCAGCAGCGCGGGGATGATAGATACGCAGTATTTT. It translates to CASSAGMIDTQYF.

This clonotype occurred a few times. The gene calls are TRBV29-1 and TRBJ2-3; 10 bases align to TRBD1. The V and J ends lost 5 bases and 3 bases, in that order; junction bases with no gene match: 5. CDR1 SQVTM and CDR2 ANQGSEA come from the germline V gene. The CDR3 is 14 residues long. CDR3 loop: CSVPGQGTTDTQYF. DNA of the CDR3: TGCAGCGTTCCGGGACAGGGGACAACAGATACGCAGTATTTT.

This clonotype was seen more than once but under ten times. The rearrangement uses TRBV7-2 and TRBJ2-1; no firm D call. V was shortened by 4 bases and J by 7 bases, with 14 bases between the two germline ends. CDR3 length equals 14 residues. Germline assignment: CDR1 SGHTA and CDR2 FQGNSA. CDR3 residues: CASSWLHLQNEQFF. For the CDR3, the DNA is TGTGCCAGCAGCTGGTTACACCTACAGAATGAGCAGTTCTTC.

This clonotype showed up just once. The chain employs TRBV20-1 and TRBJ1-4; D ambiguous. The V end was cut by 6 bases, the J end by 11 bases, with 13 bases between. This CDR3 is 11 amino acids long. In germline, CDR1 is DFQATT, CDR2 SNEGSKA (reference sequence). The CDR3 sequence: CSAVGRSKLFF. Here the CDR3 DNA reads TGCAGTGCCGTTGGGAGGTCGAAACTGTTTTTT.

In its sample, this clonotype was seen once. The chain carries TRBV6-1 and TRBJ2-2, with 7 bases fitting TRBD1. The CDR3 has 18 residues. CDR1 is MNHNS, CDR2 SASEGT, per germline. Losses at the gene ends were 3 bases for V and 5 bases for J; bases not matched to a gene: 15. DNA for the CDR3: TGTGCCAGCAGTGACAGGACAGGTGGCCCTACGGGGACCGGGGAGCTGTTTTTT. It encodes CASSDRTGGPTGTGELFF.

A few counts support this clonotype. This chain uses TRBV29-1 with TRBJ1-1, with D hard to call. The CDR3 runs 13 residues. CDR1 and CDR2 (germline): SQVTM, ANQGSEA. Deletions cut 2 bases from V and 0 bases from J, with 7 bases between. CDR3 residues: CSVENRMNTEAFF. The CDR3 DNA is TGCAGCGTTGAAAACCGCATGAACACTGAAGCTTTCTTT. Full variable domain (outside the CDR3, taken from reference TRBV29-1 and TRBJ1-1): SAVISQKPSRDICQRGTSLTIQCQVDSQVTMMFWYRQQPGQSLTLIATANQGSEATYESGFVIDKFPISRPNLTFSTLTVSNMSPEDSSIYLCSVENRMNTEAFFGQGTRLTVV.

This clonotype appeared a few times. V usage is TRBV10-3 and J usage is TRBJ2-3; a possible D gene is TRBD2 (7 bases). CDR1 is ENHRY and CDR2 is SYGVKD in the germline V gene. The CDR3 contains 14 residues. The V gene lost 6 bases and the J gene lost 2 bases, with 12 bases spanning the gap. This chain's CDR3 is CAIRAGATTDTQYF. DNA of the CDR3: TGTGCCATCAGGGCGGGGGCCACCACAGATACGCAGTATTTT.

This clonotype was found a few times. The rearrangement uses TRBV7-3 and TRBJ2-3, with D unresolved. Trimming pared 3 bases from V and 2 bases from J, leaving 12 bases between. The CDR3 is 15 amino acids. Germline loops: CDR1 SGHTA, CDR2 FQGTGA. CDR3 amino acids: CASSFDGRPTDTQYF. The CDR3 bases are TGTGCCAGCAGCTTCGATGGTAGACCCACAGATACGCAGTATTTT.

The chain recombines TRBV9 with TRBJ2-7, with D possibly being TRBD2 (5 bases). Germline loops: CDR1 SGDLS, CDR2 YYNGEE. V gave up 4 bases and J gave up 0 bases, with 17 bases separating them. The length of the CDR3 is 16 residues. The CDR3 region has the DNA TGTGCCAGCAGCCCACTGTCGGGGTTACACTCCTACGAGCAGTACTTC. Amino acid sequence: CASSPLSGLHSYEQYF.

This chain uses TRBV6-6 with TRBJ1-4, with D uncertain. This CDR3 is 13 amino acids long. Germline-derived CDR1 and CDR2 are MNHNY and SVGAGI (reference sequence). V was shortened by 0 bases and J by 8 bases, with 7 bases between the two germline ends. This CDR3 is CASSYSKEEKLFF. The DNA for the CDR3 is TGTGCCAGCAGTTACTCAAAGGAAGAAAAACTGTTTTTT.

The chain links TRBV9 to TRBJ2-7; unclear D gene. Germline V gene sequence: CDR1 SGDLS, CDR2 YYNGEE. The CDR3 runs 15 residues. The V end was cut by 0 bases, the J end by 3 bases, with 13 bases between. CDR3 coding DNA: TGTGCCAGCAGCGTAGGCGGTAGCACCAACTACGAGCAGTACTTC. Protein product: CASSVGGSTNYEQYF.

The CDR3 spells CASSPPPCNTEAFF. CDR3 bases: TGTGCCAGCTCCCCGCCTCCCTGCAACACTGAAGCTTTCTTT. The chain combines TRBV21-1 with TRBJ1-1; TRBD1 is taken as the D call from the table, unchecked against the DNA. TRBV21-1 is a recognized pseudogene. This CDR3 spans 14 amino acids.

This chain connects TRBV10-2 to TRBJ2-5; no clear D gene. The J call is uncertain, as TRBJ2-7 better fits the DNA end. CDR1 WSHSY and CDR2 SAAADI come from the germline V gene. The CDR3 extends over 13 amino acids. The CDR3 DNA is TGCGCCAGCAGTGAGTCGAGGACCTACGAGCAGTACTTC. Translating gives CASSESRTYEQYF.

This clonotype appeared many times. The genes are TRBV29-1 and TRBJ2-7; D not certain. The CDR3 is 12 residues long. With 0 bases removed from V and 0 bases from J, the gap between germline ends came to 3 bases. From germline, CDR1 is SQVTM and CDR2 ANQGSEA. The CDR3 spells CSVEDSSYEQYF. The CDR3 region has the DNA TGCAGCGTTGAAGACAGCTCCTACGAGCAGTACTTC.

The chain carries TRBV20-1 and TRBJ2-5; TRBD2 aligns across 9 bases. Germline loops: CDR1 DFQATT, CDR2 SNEGSKA (reference sequence). V lost 6 bases and J lost 5; bases outside the gene matches: 13. The CDR3 has 15 residues. The chain's CDR3 is CSAPKTSGRGETQYF. The CDR3 region has the DNA TGCAGTGCCCCCAAGACTAGCGGCAGGGGTGAGACCCAGTACTTC.